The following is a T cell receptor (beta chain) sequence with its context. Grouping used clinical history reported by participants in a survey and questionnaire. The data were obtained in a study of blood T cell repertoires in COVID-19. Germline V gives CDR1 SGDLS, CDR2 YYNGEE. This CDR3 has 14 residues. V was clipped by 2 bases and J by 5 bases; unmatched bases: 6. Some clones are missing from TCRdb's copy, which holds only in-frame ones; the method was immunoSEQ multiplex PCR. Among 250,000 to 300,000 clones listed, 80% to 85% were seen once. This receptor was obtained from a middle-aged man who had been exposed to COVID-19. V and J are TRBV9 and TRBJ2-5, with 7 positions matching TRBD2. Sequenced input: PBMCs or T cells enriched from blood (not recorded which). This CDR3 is CASSVGGSGETQYF. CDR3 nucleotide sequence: TGTGCCAGCAGCGTCGGCGGGAGCGGGGAGACCCAGTACTTC.